A single sample gave rise to the 25 T cell receptor beta chains below, sequenced in a study of PD-L1 blockade in urothelial cancer. The table came from immunoSEQ multiplex PCR; TCRdb's copy has only in-frame clones and leaves some out. The sample gives several hundred clones, about 37% of which show up once; 8.8% is in the top ten. The source was tumor tissue, collected before atezolizumab (anti-PD-L1) treatment. All receptors derive from a man in his 60s with urothelial cancer.

In its sample, this clone was seen a few times. This chain links TRBV19 with TRBJ2-6; 9 bases fit TRBD1. The germline V gene encodes CDR1 LNHDA and CDR2 SQIVND (reference sequence). Losses at the gene ends were 6 bases for V and 3 bases for J; bases not matched to a gene: 9. There are 17 residues in the CDR3. The CDR3 DNA reads TGTGCCAGTAGAGTGACAGGGGGTCGTATTGGGGCCAACGTCCTGACTTTC. The encoded protein is CASRVTGGRIGANVLTF.

This clone is large (0.1 to 1%) within its sample. The V call is TRBV11-3, the J call TRBJ1-1; 9 positions match TRBD1. After removal of 7 bases from V and 3 bases from J, the junction contained 6 bases not matched to a gene. The CDR3 contains 14 residues. Germline V gives CDR1 SGHNT, CDR2 YENEEA. The CDR3 DNA reads TGTGCCAGCACCTGGGACAGGGTGGACACTGAAGCTTTCTTT. Translation: CASTWDRVDTEAFF.

This clone was detected once. The gene calls are TRBV29-1 and TRBJ1-1; 8 nucleotides agree with TRBD1. The V gene end was trimmed by 3 bases and the J gene end by 3 bases; junction bases not matched to a gene: 6. Germline values: CDR1 SQVTM, CDR2 ANQGSEA. The CDR3 has 14 amino acids. CDR3 in DNA: TGCAGCGTTGACAGTACGGGACAGGACACTGAAGCTTTCTTT. Protein: CSVDSTGQDTEAFF.

By frequency in the sample, this clone is large. The chain joins TRBV11-3 to TRBJ2-5; 10 bases line up with TRBD2. V dropped 5 bases and J dropped 0; count of bases not matched to a gene: 6. In germline, CDR1 is SGHNT, CDR2 YENEEA. The length of the CDR3 is 16 residues. The CDR3, as DNA: TGTGCCAGCAGCGGGGGGACTAGCGCAAACCAAGAGACCCAGTACTTC. Translating it yields CASSGGTSANQETQYF.

This sequence joins TRBV25-1 and TRBJ2-7; TRBD2 matches 9 bases. The CDR3 covers 15 residues. Per germline, CDR1 MGHDK and CDR2 SYGVNS. V shed 2 bases, J shed 4 bases, and the junction held 6 bases outside the gene matches. The CDR3 DNA reads TGTGCCAGCAGTGAAGCTAGCGGGGTCTCTTACGAGCAGTACTTC. Translation: CASSEASGVSYEQYF.

This clone was picked up a small number of times. The V gene is TRBV1, the J gene TRBJ2-5; TRBD1, the table's D call, was not compared with the DNA. TRBV1 is a pseudogene locus. The CDR3 runs 13 residues. CDR3 in amino acids: CASSDQGGETQYF. The CDR3 nucleotides read TGCGCCAGCAGCGACCAGGGTGGGGAGACCCAGTACTTC.

The rearrangement uses TRBV6-8 and TRBJ2-7, with TRBD1 identical over 7 bases. Germline assignment: CDR1 MNHGY and CDR2 SAAAGT. Losses at the gene ends were 5 bases for V and 4 bases for J; bases not matched to a gene: 17. The CDR3 runs 17 residues. In DNA form, the CDR3 reads TGTGCCAGCAGTGACCTTGATAGGGGGCGCAACGAGTACGAGCAGTACTTC. This gives the protein CASSDLDRGRNEYEQYF.

V and J are TRBV6-8 and TRBJ1-4; no reliable D call. V was clipped by 7 bases and J by 11 bases, with 20 bases between them. CDR1 and CDR2 from the germline V gene are MNHGY and SAAAGT. The CDR3 has 14 amino acids. The CDR3 is CASTGNMPQAKLFF. In DNA, the CDR3 is TGTGCCAGCACGGGGAACATGCCCCAGGCGAAACTGTTTTTT.

This chain connects TRBV19 to TRBJ2-1, with 10 bases aligning to TRBD2. The CDR3 covers 15 residues. Germline V gives CDR1 LNHDA, CDR2 SQIVND (reference sequence). J gave up 6 bases and V 6 bases, and 8 bases lay outside the gene matches. CDR3 coding DNA: TGTGCCAGTAGATCCCATCTAGCGGGAGTCAATGAGCAGTTCTTC. Translated, it gives CASRSHLAGVNEQFF. The entire variable domain, with the rest obtained from reference TRBV19 and TRBJ2-1, is as follows: DGGITQSPKYLFRKEGQNVTLSCEQNLNHDAMYWYRQDPGQGLRLIYYSQIVNDFQKGDIAEGYSVSREKKESFPLTVTSAQKNPTAFYLCASRSHLAGVNEQFFGPGTRLTVL.

The chain recombines TRBV18 with TRBJ1-1; possible D gene TRBD1, 6 bases. CDR1 and CDR2 from the germline V gene are KGHSH and LQKENI. Trimming shortened V by 6 bases and J by 5 bases, and 16 bases separated the two germline ends. The CDR3 is made up of 14 amino acids. The CDR3 is CASSLGGALTEAFF. CDR3 nucleotide sequence: TGTGCCAGCTCGTTGGGGGGGGCCTTGACTGAAGCTTTCTTT.

The chain employs TRBV30 and TRBJ2-1; D gene ambiguous. CDR3 length equals 12 residues. Between the trimmed V and J ends, which lost 2 bases and 3 bases, there was a span of 5 bases. Germline CDR1 and CDR2: GTSNPN and SVGIG (reference sequence). The CDR3 sequence: CAWSYLYNEQFF. In DNA form, the CDR3 reads TGTGCCTGGAGTTATCTCTACAATGAGCAGTTCTTC.

The genes are TRBV18 and TRBJ2-5; 7 bases line up with TRBD1. There are 13 residues in the CDR3. Germline CDR1 reads KGHSH; CDR2 reads LQKENI. With 2 bases clipped from V and 4 bases from J, the junction kept 1 base outside the gene matches. CDR3 DNA sequence: TGTGCCAGCTCACCAAGACAGGGAGAGACCCAGTACTTC. It yields the protein CASSPRQGETQYF.

By share, this clone counts as large. The chain combines TRBV28 with TRBJ1-5, with D possibly being TRBD1 (5 bases). Trimming stripped 11 bases from V and 7 bases from J, with 24 bases between. CDR1 and CDR2 (germline): MDHEN, SYDVKM. CDR3 length: 15 residues. This CDR3 reads CASRGLTAPGQPQHF. CDR3 DNA: TGTGCCTCCCGTGGCTTGACGGCCCCAGGGCAGCCCCAGCATTTT.

The chain is built from TRBV19 and TRBJ2-7, with D possibly being TRBD2 (6 bases). This CDR3 spans 11 amino acids. Germline lookup yields CDR1 LNHDA and CDR2 SQIVND (reference sequence). Trimming stripped 11 bases from V and 6 bases from J, with 14 bases between. For the CDR3, the DNA is TGTGCCTCTAGAAGGGGAGGCGAGCAGTACTTC. This codes for CASRRGGEQYF.

This clone turned up a few times. This chain uses TRBV12-5 with TRBJ2-7, with D possibly matching TRBD2 (7 bases). The germline gives CDR1 LGHNT, CDR2 FRNRAP. CDR3 length: 13 amino acids. Written as DNA, the CDR3 is TGTGCCTCCGGGGGGACATCGATCTACGAGCAGTACTTC. Translated: CASGGTSIYEQYF.

This clone was seen only a few times. The chain joins TRBV9 to TRBJ2-1; 14 bases map to TRBD2. The CDR3 consists of 15 residues. Germline values: CDR1 SGDLS, CDR2 YYNGEE. Unmatched junction bases numbered 7, after V lost 5 bases and J lost 9 bases. The CDR3 bases are TGTGCCAGCAGGGGACTAGCGGGAGACTTTAGTGAGCAGTTCTTC. Its translation is CASRGLAGDFSEQFF.

This chain connects TRBV6-8 to TRBJ1-6, with 12 bases aligning to TRBD1. The germline gives CDR1 MNHGY, CDR2 SAAAGT. After removal of 7 bases from V and 9 bases from J, the junction contained 4 bases not matched to a gene. This CDR3 region has 14 residues. CDR3 nucleotides: TGTGCCAGCACGGGGACAGGGGGCAGTTCACCCCTCCACTTT. Translation gives CASTGTGGSSPLHF.

The chain is built from TRBV6-8 and TRBJ2-5; D uncertain. Trimming removed 2 bases at V and 1 base at J, with 5 bases between. Germline V CDR1 and CDR2: MNHGY, SAAAGT. The CDR3 has 13 residues. The CDR3 spells CASSYIVQETQYF. DNA of the CDR3: TGTGCCAGCAGTTACATAGTCCAAGAGACCCAGTACTTC.

This chain links TRBV16 with TRBJ1-3; the match to TRBD1 covers 8 bases. The CDR3 loop spans 15 amino acids. J lost 6 bases, V lost 4 bases, and 8 bases had no gene match. The germline V gene has CDR1 KGHSY and CDR2 FQNENV. CDR3 region: CASSPTTGELNTIYF. CDR3 coding DNA: TGTGCCAGCAGCCCTACGACAGGGGAGTTAAACACCATATATTTT.

In its sample, this clone ranks as medium-sized. The J gene is TRBJ2-3, the V gene TRBV6-8; 10 nucleotides agree with TRBD2. V was clipped by 5 bases and J by 2 bases; unmatched bases: 7. The CDR3 contains 16 residues. Germline CDR1 MNHGY, CDR2 SAAAGT. The CDR3 DNA is TGTGCCAGCAGTGACACCAGCGGGAGGGCCACAGATACGCAGTATTTT. Translating gives CASSDTSGRATDTQYF.

The sample holds a few counts of this clone. J is TRBJ2-3 and V is TRBV7-6, with D possibly TRBD2 on 6 matching bases. Trimming pared 1 base from V and 0 bases from J, leaving 8 bases between. This CDR3 region has 15 residues. Germline CDR1 reads SGHVS; CDR2 reads FNYEAQ. The CDR3 reads CASSLGGASTDTQYF. CDR3 nucleotide sequence: TGTGCCAGCAGCTTAGGCGGGGCCAGCACAGATACGCAGTATTTT. Together with reference TRBV7-6 and TRBJ2-3, the CDR3 gives the full variable domain: GAGVSQSPRYKVTKRGQDVALRCDPISGHVSLYWYRQALGQGPEFLTYFNYEAQQDKSGLPNDRFSAERPEGSISTLTIQRTEQRDSAMYRCASSLGGASTDTQYFGPGTRLTVL.

This clone was detected only a few times. V gene TRBV11-3 combines with J gene TRBJ2-7; TRBD2 aligns across 7 bases. With V trimmed by 5 bases and J by 2 bases, 12 bases remained unmatched. The CDR3 sequence is 16 residues long. Germline loops: CDR1 SGHNT, CDR2 YENEEA. CDR3 amino acids: CASSPSTLLAAYEQYF. CDR3 DNA sequence: TGTGCCAGCAGCCCATCTACCCTTCTAGCGGCCTACGAGCAGTACTTC. The variable domain in full, completed from reference TRBV11-3 and TRBJ2-7, reads EAGVVQSPRYKIIEKKQPVAFWCNPISGHNTLYWYLQNLGQGPELLIRYENEEAVDDSQLPKDRFSAERLKGVDSTLKIQPAELGDSAVYLCASSPSTLLAAYEQYFGPGTRLTVT.

This clone is large. The CDR3 is CASSSQLATNTGELFF. CDR3 in DNA: TGTGCCAGCAGTTCCCAACTAGCAACGAACACCGGGGAGCTGTTTTTT. The chain recombines TRBV6-8 with TRBJ2-2; possible D gene TRBD2, 6 bases. Germline assignment: CDR1 MNHGY and CDR2 SAAAGT. Trimming removed 4 bases from V and 0 bases from J, with 12 bases in between. The CDR3 runs 16 residues.

This clone was seen only once. The gene calls are TRBV18 and TRBJ2-2; 7 positions match TRBD1. The V and J ends lost 4 bases and 3 bases, in that order; junction bases with no gene match: 8. This CDR3 has 16 residues. CDR1 and CDR2 (germline): KGHSH, LQKENI. CDR3 in DNA: TGTGCCAGCTCACTGAGACAGGGCGTGGACACCGGGGAGCTGTTTTTT. It yields the protein CASSLRQGVDTGELFF.

The CDR3 protein is CASRPGTTETQYF. The CDR3 DNA follows: TGTGCCAGCAGGCCCGGGACAACGGAGACCCAGTACTTC. The chain employs TRBV25-1 and TRBJ2-5; D is possibly TRBD1 (6 bases). The CDR3 sequence is 13 residues long. V was pared by 6 bases and J by 5 bases, with 13 bases between. Germline CDR1 reads MGHDK; CDR2 reads SYGVNS.